The source of this T cell receptor (beta chain) is a study of T cell responses to AZD1222 COVID-19 vaccine. Study-level points and caveats: Clonal diversity was possibly underestimated, and white British individuals and females predominated among donors.

The CDR3 length is 15 residues. Per the germline V gene, CDR1 is MDHEN and CDR2 is SYDVKM. V lost 4 bases to trimming and J lost 2 bases, with 9 bases between them. Worth noting for this clone: Its antigen is unidentified.

The method was immunoSEQ multiplex PCR; TCRdb's version includes in-frame clones alone and lacks a portion of them. Of 77,000 or so clones in the sample, 90% to 95% were seen once. The chain carries TRBV28 and TRBJ1-6, with D perhaps matching TRBD1 (5 bases). Sample: peripheral blood, taken on day 0 of MenACWY control vaccination. This clonotype was sampled from an adult in good health. This chain's CDR3 is CASSSGTAYNSPLHF. As DNA, the CDR3 is TGTGCCAGCAGTTCCGGGACCGCCTATAATTCACCCCTCCACTTT.